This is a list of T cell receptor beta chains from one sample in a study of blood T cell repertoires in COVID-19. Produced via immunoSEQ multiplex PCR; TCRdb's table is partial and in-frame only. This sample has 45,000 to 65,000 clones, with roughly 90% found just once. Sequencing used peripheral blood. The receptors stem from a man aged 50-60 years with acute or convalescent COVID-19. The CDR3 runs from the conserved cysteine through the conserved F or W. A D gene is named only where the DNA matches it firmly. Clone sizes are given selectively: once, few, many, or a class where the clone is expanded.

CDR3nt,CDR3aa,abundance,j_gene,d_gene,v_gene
TGTGCCAGCAGCTTGGGGGGACCGAACCAAGAGACCCAGTACTTC,CASSLGGPNQETQYF,.,TRBJ2-5,.,TRBV11-2
TGTGCCAGCAGTGAGCTGACGGGGGGGACGGAGACCCAGTACTTC,CASSELTGGTETQYF,.,TRBJ2-5,TRBD2,TRBV14
TGTGCCAGCAGCCATGCTAGTTTAAGCTCCTACAATGAGCAGTTCTTC,CASSHASLSSYNEQFF,.,TRBJ2-1,.,TRBV5-8
TGTGCCAGTAGTGAACGGGACAGACTAATCTATGGCTACACCTTC,CASSERDRLIYGYTF,.,TRBJ1-2,TRBD1,TRBV19
TGCGCCAGCGGACCCGGGACGGGGGCAACTAATGAAAAACTGTTTTTT,CASGPGTGATNEKLFF,.,TRBJ1-4,.,TRBV10-1
TGTGCCATCGGGGAGAGTACTCCCAAGACCCAGTACTTC,CAIGESTPKTQYF,few,TRBJ2-5,.,TRBV7-7
TGTGCCAGCAGCTCGGCTAGCTCGCGGGAGCAGTACTTC,CASSSASSREQYF,.,TRBJ2-7,.,TRBV7-8
TGTGCCAGCAGCTTAAGGGGGAGCAATCAGCCCCAGCATTTT,CASSLRGSNQPQHF,.,TRBJ1-5,.,TRBV7-9
TGTGCCAGCAGTCCCTCCGCAGGGGAGCGCAATCAGCCCCAGCATTTT,CASSPSAGERNQPQHF,.,TRBJ1-5,.,TRBV27
TGTGCCAGCAGGTCCGGGACAGGGGTGTACAATGAGCAGTTCTTC,CASRSGTGVYNEQFF,.,TRBJ2-1,TRBD1,TRBV3-1/TRBV3-2
TGTGCCAGCTCACGGGACAGGGGAGATTATGGCTACACCTTC,CASSRDRGDYGYTF,.,TRBJ1-2,TRBD1,TRBV18
TGTGCCAGCAGCCCCCACTTCTCAGATACGCAGTATTTT,CASSPHFSDTQYF,.,TRBJ2-3,.,TRBV5-5
TGTGCCATCAGTGAGGGAGGGGCCAACACCGGGGAGCTGTTTTTT,CAISEGGANTGELFF,.,TRBJ2-2,.,TRBV10-3
TGCGCCAGCAGCTTTAAGTTAAGAGACACTGAAGCTTTCTTT,CASSFKLRDTEAFF,.,TRBJ1-1,.,TRBV5-1
TGTGCCAGCAGAGACTCCGGGCTAGCGGGAGGGGTTGACGAGCAGTACTTC,CASRDSGLAGGVDEQYF,.,TRBJ2-7,TRBD2,TRBV2
TGTGCCAGCAGCTTGGGAATGGGGCTGGGGGAGACCCAGTACTTC,CASSLGMGLGETQYF,.,TRBJ2-5,.,TRBV5-8
TGTGCCAGCAGCCAGGGAGCGGGAAGGTATTACATTCAGTACTTC,CASSQGAGRYYIQYF,once,TRBJ2-4,TRBD2,TRBV3-1/TRBV3-2
TGTGCCACCAGCAGAGATCAACCCCAGTTAGCGGGGACCGACAATGAGCAGTTCTTC,CATSRDQPQLAGTDNEQFF,.,TRBJ2-1,TRBD2,TRBV15
TGTGCCAGCAGCCCAGGGCGGGGGTACAATGAGCAGTTCTTC,CASSPGRGYNEQFF,.,TRBJ2-1,TRBD2,TRBV5-5
TGTGCCTGGAGCTCGGACACCAACACTGAAGCTTTCTTT,CAWSSDTNTEAFF,.,TRBJ1-1,.,TRBV30
TGCGCCAGCAGTAGGCCAGGGTACGAGCAGTACTTC,CASSRPGYEQYF,.,TRBJ2-7,.,TRBV5-1
TGCGCCAGCAGCTTGGTACCGGGGAGCTCCTACGAGCAGTACTTC,CASSLVPGSSYEQYF,.,TRBJ2-7,.,TRBV5-1
TGTGCCACCAGTGATAGGACTAGCGGGAGTCTGAGTTCGCAGTTCTTC,CATSDRTSGSLSSQFF,.,TRBJ2-1,TRBD2,TRBV24-1
TGTGCCAGTAGGAGGGAAGCGGGAGGTGCCTACGAGCAGTACTTC,CASRREAGGAYEQYF,.,TRBJ2-7,TRBD2,TRBV19
TGTGCCAGCAGCTTAGGGGCGGGAGGAAATGAGCAGTTCTTC,CASSLGAGGNEQFF,.,TRBJ2-1,TRBD2,TRBV7-9
TGTGCCAGTAGCACTCAGGGTTCGAACACTGAAGCTTTCTTT,CASSTQGSNTEAFF,.,TRBJ1-1,.,TRBV19
TGTGCCAGTACGGGTGCGGGGAATCAGCCCCAGCATTTT,CASTGAGNQPQHF,.,TRBJ1-5,.,TRBV19
TGTGCCAGTAGTGAGCCGACAGGCACTGAAGCTTTCTTT,CASSEPTGTEAFF,.,TRBJ1-1,.,TRBV19
TGTGCCAGCAGCTTCCGGAGGCCCTACAATGAGCAGTTCTTC,CASSFRRPYNEQFF,.,TRBJ2-1,.,TRBV7-2
TGTGCCAGCAGCACCACTAGCGGGAGAAGAAACGAGCAGTACTTC,CASSTTSGRRNEQYF,.,TRBJ2-7,TRBD2,TRBV7-2
TGCGCCAGCAGCCTGACTAGCGGGAAAGAGACCCAGTACTTC,CASSLTSGKETQYF,.,TRBJ2-5,TRBD2,TRBV5-1
TGTGCCAGCAGCCAAGGAGGAGGGCCGGGCACTGAAGCTTTCTTT,CASSQGGGPGTEAFF,.,TRBJ1-1,.,TRBV3-1/TRBV3-2
TGTGCCAGCAGCGTAGGGAGTAGCAATCAGCCCCAGCATTTT,CASSVGSSNQPQHF,.,TRBJ1-5,.,TRBV9
TGTGCCTGGAGTCTGGGGGCCCCCACAGATACGCAGTATTTT,CAWSLGAPTDTQYF,.,TRBJ2-3,.,TRBV30
TGTGCCAGCAGCTTTACCGACAGGGTTAGCAATCAGCCCCAGCATTTT,CASSFTDRVSNQPQHF,.,TRBJ1-5,TRBD1,TRBV5-5
TGTGCCACCAGCGTCCCGGGACTAGCGGGAGGGCCCCGCAATGAGCAGTTCTTC,CATSVPGLAGGPRNEQFF,.,TRBJ2-1,TRBD2,TRBV15
TGTGCCAGCGTAGCGGCGGGCACTGGAAACACCATATATTTT,CASVAAGTGNTIYF,once,TRBJ1-3,.,TRBV6-6
TGTGCCATCAGCGTAGCCGGGACTCTTAATGAGCAGTTCTTC,CAISVAGTLNEQFF,.,TRBJ2-1,.,TRBV10-3
TGTGCCAGTAGTAGTCCGGGACAGGGCCCCTATGGCTACACCTTC,CASSSPGQGPYGYTF,.,TRBJ1-2,TRBD1,TRBV19
TGTGCCAGCAGTTCACTAGCGGGAGTTTTTGAGCAGTTCTTC,CASSSLAGVFEQFF,.,TRBJ2-1,TRBD2,TRBV27
TGTGCCAGCAGTCCCGGGACAGGGGCTAACTATGGCTACACCTTC,CASSPGTGANYGYTF,.,TRBJ1-2,TRBD1,TRBV28
TGTGCCAGAAGCTTAGGGGCCCCGGCAGGGCAGCCCCAGCATTTT,CARSLGAPAGQPQHF,.,TRBJ1-5,.,TRBV7-5
TGCGCCAGCAGCCAAGATCTGGCTGCTTTAGCCAAAAACATTCAGTACTTC,CASSQDLAALAKNIQYF,.,TRBJ2-4,.,TRBV4-1
TGTGCCAGCAGCCAAACAGGGGGATGGGGAAACATTCAGTACTTC,CASSQTGGWGNIQYF,.,TRBJ2-4,TRBD1,TRBV14